One and the same sample provided the 9 T cell receptor beta chains below, sequenced in a study of Graves' ophthalmopathy and Graves' hyperthyroidism. Amplification of the TCR beta CDR3 regions used RNA transcripts (as template). First-round RT-PCR with HTBI primers preceded a second-round multiplex PCR. TCRdb used MiXCR to reprocess the multiplex PCR reads, holding one entry per CDR3 protein. The sample lists hundreds of thousands of distinct CDR3 sequences, roughly 20% seen once, with approximately 7% in the top ten. The material sequenced was peripheral blood. All receptors derive from a woman aged 18-29 years with stable Graves' hyperthyroidism. Some clones in this sample may be carry-over from other donors' samples.

Concerning this clonotype: Sequence at one end of the junction differs from germline and may be a read error. The chain has TRBV5-1 and TRBJ1-6, with D maybe TRBD1 (5 bases). Germline V gives CDR1 SGHRS, CDR2 YFSETQ. This CDR3 is 14 amino acids long. The CDR3 nucleotides read TGCGCCAGCAGCTTGGCAGGGACGGATTCACACCTCCACTTT. Translating gives CASSLAGTDSHLHF. The whole variable domain, filled in from reference TRBV5-1 and TRBJ1-6, reads KAGVTQTPRYLIKTRGQQVTLSCSPISGHRSVSWYQQTPGQGLQFLFEYFSETQRNKGNFPGRFSGRQFSNSRSEMNVSTLELGDSALYLCASSLAGTDSHLHFGNGTRLTVT.

Many counts were recorded for this clonotype. This chain joins TRBV6-2 or TRBV6-3 and TRBJ2-5; D is uncertain. The CDR3 is 17 residues long. CDR1 and CDR2 from the germline V gene are MNHEY and SVGEGT. The germline V and J ends were trimmed by 0 bases and 5 bases, with 19 bases remaining between them. The CDR3 loop reads CASSYSAHGPSLETQYF. The CDR3 coding sequence is TGTGCCAGCAGTTACTCAGCACACGGACCTTCCCTGGAGACCCAGTACTTC.

This chain joins TRBV12-3 or TRBV12-4 and TRBJ1-6; D perhaps matches TRBD1 (6 bases). This CDR3 is built from 15 residues. Trimming removed 4 bases from V and 11 bases from J, with 18 bases in between. In DNA, the CDR3 is TGTGCCAGCAGTTCTGTTCGGGGGGCTTCGGCACCCCTCCACTTT. Its translation: CASSSVRGASAPLHF.

The chain employs TRBV4-3 and TRBJ1-2; 8 positions agree with TRBD1. This CDR3 spans 17 amino acids. The V gene's germline CDR1 is LGHNA and CDR2 YSLEER. The trim removed 4 bases at V and 8 bases at J, leaving 18 bases unmatched. The CDR3 sequence is CASSLNPGQAGSDGYTF. The CDR3 DNA follows: TGCGCCAGCAGCCTAAACCCGGGACAGGCCGGATCAGACGGCTACACCTTC.

In this sample, this clonotype turned up many times. The chain employs TRBV20-1 and TRBJ2-7; TRBD2 agrees at 9 bases. V dropped 6 bases and J dropped 4; count of bases not matched to a gene: 7. The germline gives CDR1 DFQATT, CDR2 SNEGSKA (reference sequence). CDR3 length equals 13 residues. The chain's CDR3 is CSAVSGGVYEQYF. CDR3 coding DNA: TGCAGTGCAGTTAGCGGGGGCGTATACGAGCAGTACTTC.

This clonotype came up many times. The J gene is TRBJ1-2, the V gene TRBV6-1, with D tentatively TRBD1 (5 bases). Germline lookup yields CDR1 MNHNS and CDR2 SASEGT. CDR3 length: 15 amino acids. V gave up 6 bases and J gave up 0 bases, with 14 bases separating them. CDR3 coding DNA: TGTGCCAGCAGCCCCCCAGAAGGGGCTAACTATGGCTACACCTTC. Amino acids: CASSPPEGANYGYTF.

The chain employs TRBV9 and TRBJ1-3, with D possibly TRBD1 on 5 matching bases. V was cut by 3 bases and J by 0 bases, with 22 bases left in between. This CDR3 has 19 residues. Germline CDR1 SGDLS, CDR2 YYNGEE. CDR3 bases: TGTGCCAGCAGCGGGCCGGGACGGAACCCTGTACGCTCTGGAAACACCATATATTTT. Protein: CASSGPGRNPVRSGNTIYF.

The V gene is TRBV20-1, the J gene TRBJ1-5; D might be TRBD1 (6 bases). The germline gives CDR1 DFQATT, CDR2 SNEGSKA (reference sequence). The CDR3 covers 15 residues. The V end lost 3 bases, the J end lost 2 bases, and 14 bases lay between the germline ends. In DNA, the CDR3 is TGCAGTGCTAGCCACAGGGAAACGGGCAATCAGCCCCAGCATTTT. The encoded protein is CSASHRETGNQPQHF.

J is TRBJ1-5 and V is TRBV6-1; TRBD1 is a possible D gene (6 bases). The CDR3 sequence is 18 residues long. Germline V lookup: CDR1 MNHNS, CDR2 SASEGT. Trimming stripped 0 bases from V and 0 bases from J, with 15 bases between. In DNA form, the CDR3 reads TGTGCCAGCAGTGAAGCGGGGGGCGGTCTATATAGCAATCAGCCCCAGCATTTT. Translation gives CASSEAGGGLYSNQPQHF.